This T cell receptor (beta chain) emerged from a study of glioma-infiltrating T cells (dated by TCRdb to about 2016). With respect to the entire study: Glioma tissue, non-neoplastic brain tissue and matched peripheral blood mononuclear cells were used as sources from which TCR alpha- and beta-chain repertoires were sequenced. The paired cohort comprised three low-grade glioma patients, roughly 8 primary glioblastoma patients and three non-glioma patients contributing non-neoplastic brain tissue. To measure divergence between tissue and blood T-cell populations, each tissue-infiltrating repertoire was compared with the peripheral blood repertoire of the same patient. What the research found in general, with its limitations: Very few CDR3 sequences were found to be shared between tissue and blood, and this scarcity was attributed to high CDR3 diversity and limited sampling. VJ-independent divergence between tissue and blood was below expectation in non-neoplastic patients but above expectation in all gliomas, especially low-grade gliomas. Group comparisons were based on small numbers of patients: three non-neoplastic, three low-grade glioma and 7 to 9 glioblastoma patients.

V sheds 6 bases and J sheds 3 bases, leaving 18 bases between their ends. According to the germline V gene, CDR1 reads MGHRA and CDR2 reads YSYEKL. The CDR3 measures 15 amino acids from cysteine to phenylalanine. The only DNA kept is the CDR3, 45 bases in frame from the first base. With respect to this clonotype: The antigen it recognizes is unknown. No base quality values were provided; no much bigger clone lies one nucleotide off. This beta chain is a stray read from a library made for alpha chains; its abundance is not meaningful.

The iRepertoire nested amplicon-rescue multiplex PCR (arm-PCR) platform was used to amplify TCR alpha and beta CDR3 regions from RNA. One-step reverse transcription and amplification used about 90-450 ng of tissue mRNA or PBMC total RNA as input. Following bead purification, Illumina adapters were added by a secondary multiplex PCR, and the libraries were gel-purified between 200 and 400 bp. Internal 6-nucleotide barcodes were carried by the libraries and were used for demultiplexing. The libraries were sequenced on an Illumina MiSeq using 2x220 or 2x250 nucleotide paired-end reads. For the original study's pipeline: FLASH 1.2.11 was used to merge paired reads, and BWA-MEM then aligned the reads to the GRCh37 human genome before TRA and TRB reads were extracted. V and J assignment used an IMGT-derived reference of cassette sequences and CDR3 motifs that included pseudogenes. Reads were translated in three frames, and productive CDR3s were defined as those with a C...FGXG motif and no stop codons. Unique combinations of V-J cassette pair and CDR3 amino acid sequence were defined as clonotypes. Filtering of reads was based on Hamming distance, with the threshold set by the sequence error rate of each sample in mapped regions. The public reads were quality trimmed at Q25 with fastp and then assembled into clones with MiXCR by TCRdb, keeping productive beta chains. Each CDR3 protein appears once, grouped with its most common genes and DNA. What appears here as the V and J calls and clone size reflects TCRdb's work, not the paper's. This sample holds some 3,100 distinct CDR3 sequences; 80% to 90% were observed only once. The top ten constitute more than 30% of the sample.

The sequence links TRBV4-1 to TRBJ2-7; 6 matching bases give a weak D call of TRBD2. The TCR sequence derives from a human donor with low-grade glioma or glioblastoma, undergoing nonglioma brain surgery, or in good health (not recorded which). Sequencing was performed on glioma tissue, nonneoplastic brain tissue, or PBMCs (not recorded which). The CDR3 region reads CASSLEGGVLYEQYF. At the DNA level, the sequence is TGCGCCAGCAGTCTGGAGGGCGGGGTCCTCTACGAGCAGTACTTC.